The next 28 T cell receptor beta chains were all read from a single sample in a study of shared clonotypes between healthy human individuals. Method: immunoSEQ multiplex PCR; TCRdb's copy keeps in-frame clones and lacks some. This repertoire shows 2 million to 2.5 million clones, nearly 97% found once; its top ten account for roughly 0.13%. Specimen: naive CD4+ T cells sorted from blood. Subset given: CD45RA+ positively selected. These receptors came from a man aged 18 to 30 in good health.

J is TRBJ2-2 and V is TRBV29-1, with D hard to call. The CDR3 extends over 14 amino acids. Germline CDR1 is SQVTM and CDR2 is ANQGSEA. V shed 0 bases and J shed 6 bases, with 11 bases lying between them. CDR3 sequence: CSVEDRRRSGELFF. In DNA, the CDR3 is TGCAGCGTTGAAGATCGGCGGCGGTCCGGGGAGCTGTTTTTT.

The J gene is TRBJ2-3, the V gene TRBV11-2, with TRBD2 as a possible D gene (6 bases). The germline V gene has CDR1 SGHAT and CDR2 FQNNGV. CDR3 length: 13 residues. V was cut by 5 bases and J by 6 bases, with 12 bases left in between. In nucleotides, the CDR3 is TGTGCCAGCAGCCAGCGTGGGGGGGATACGCAGTATTTT. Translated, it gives CASSQRGGDTQYF.

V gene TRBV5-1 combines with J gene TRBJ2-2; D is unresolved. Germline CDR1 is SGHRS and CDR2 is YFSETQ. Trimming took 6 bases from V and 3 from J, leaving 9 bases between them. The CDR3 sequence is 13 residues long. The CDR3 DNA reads TGCGCCAGCAAAATTGAGGACACCGGGGAGCTGTTTTTT. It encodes CASKIEDTGELFF.

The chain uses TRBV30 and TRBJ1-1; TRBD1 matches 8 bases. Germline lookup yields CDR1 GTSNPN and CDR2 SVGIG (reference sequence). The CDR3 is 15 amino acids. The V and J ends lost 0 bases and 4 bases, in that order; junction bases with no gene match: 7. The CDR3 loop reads CAWSVLLTGATEAFF. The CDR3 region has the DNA TGTGCCTGGAGTGTACTCTTGACAGGGGCCACTGAAGCTTTCTTT.

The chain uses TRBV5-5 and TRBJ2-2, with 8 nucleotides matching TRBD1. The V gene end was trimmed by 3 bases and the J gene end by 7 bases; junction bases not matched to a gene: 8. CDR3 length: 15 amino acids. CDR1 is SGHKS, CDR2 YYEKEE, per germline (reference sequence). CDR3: CASSSDRVGDGELFF. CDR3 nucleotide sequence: TGTGCCAGCAGCTCGGACAGGGTGGGGGACGGGGAGCTGTTTTTT.

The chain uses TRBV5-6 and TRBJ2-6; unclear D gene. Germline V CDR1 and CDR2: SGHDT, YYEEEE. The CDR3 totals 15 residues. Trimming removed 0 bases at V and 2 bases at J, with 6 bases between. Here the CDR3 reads CASSLEGPGANVLTF. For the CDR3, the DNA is TGTGCCAGCAGCTTGGAAGGGCCTGGGGCCAACGTCCTGACTTTC. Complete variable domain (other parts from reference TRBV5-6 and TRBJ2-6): DAGVTQSPTHLIKTRGQQVTLRCSPKSGHDTVSWYQQALGQGPQFIFQYYEEEERQRGNFPDRFSGHQFPNYSSELNVNALLLGDSALYLCASSLEGPGANVLTFGAGSRLTVL.

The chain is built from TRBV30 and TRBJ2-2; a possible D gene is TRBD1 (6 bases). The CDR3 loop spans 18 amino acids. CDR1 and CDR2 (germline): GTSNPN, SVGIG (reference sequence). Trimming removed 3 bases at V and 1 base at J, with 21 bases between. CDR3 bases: TGTGCCTGGAGCTCTTTATCGTGGGGGCTTAGGAACACCGGGGAGCTGTTTTTT. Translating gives CAWSSLSWGLRNTGELFF.

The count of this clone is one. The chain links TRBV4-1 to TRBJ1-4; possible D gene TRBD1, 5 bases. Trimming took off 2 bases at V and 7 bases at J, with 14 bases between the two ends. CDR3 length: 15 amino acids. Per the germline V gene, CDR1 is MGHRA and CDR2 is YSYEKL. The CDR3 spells CASSQPGSLSEKLFF. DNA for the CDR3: TGCGCCAGCAGCCAACCAGGGAGTCTCAGTGAAAAACTGTTTTTT.

CDR3 sequence (DNA): TGTGCCAGCAGTGAAGGTAGACAGGGCTCATTCAGCAGGAACACCATATATTTT. It is translated as CASSEGRQGSFSRNTIYF. The rearrangement joins TRBV6-1 to TRBJ1-3; 7 bases align to TRBD1. Germline V CDR1 and CDR2: MNHNS, SASEGT. The CDR3 has 18 residues. V gave up 1 base and J gave up 7 bases; unmatched junction bases: 16.

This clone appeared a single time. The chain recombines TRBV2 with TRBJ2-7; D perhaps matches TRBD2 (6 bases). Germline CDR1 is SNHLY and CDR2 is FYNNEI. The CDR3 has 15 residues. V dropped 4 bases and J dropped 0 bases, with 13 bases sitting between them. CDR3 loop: CASSGGGESSYEQYF. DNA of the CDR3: TGTGCCAGCAGTGGGGGCGGGGAGAGCTCCTACGAGCAGTACTTC.

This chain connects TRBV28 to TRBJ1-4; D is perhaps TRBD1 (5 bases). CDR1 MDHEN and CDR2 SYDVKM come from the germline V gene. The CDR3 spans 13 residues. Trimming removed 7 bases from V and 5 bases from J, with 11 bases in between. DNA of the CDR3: TGTGCCAGCAAAAGGGGATTAAATGAAAAACTGTTTTTT. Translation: CASKRGLNEKLFF.

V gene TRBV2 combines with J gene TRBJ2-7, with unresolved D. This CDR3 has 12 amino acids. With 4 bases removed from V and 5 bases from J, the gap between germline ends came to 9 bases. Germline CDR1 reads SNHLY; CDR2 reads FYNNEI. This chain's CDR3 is CASSAITNEQYF. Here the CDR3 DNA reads TGTGCCAGCAGTGCCATTACTAACGAGCAGTACTTC.

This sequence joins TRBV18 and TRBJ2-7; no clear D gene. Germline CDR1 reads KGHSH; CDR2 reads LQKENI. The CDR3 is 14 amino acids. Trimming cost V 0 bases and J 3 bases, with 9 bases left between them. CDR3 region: CASSPPSTIYEQYF. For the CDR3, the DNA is TGTGCCAGCTCACCACCATCTACAATCTACGAGCAGTACTTC.

The CDR3 nucleotides are TGTGCCAGCGATGGTGAGGGCAATCAGCCCCAGCATTTT. Translation gives CASDGEGNQPQHF. This rearrangement joins TRBV28 to TRBJ1-5; D remains unclear. This CDR3 is built from 13 residues. Trimming removed 8 bases from V and 2 bases from J, with 10 bases in between. The germline CDR1 and CDR2 sequences are MDHEN and SYDVKM.

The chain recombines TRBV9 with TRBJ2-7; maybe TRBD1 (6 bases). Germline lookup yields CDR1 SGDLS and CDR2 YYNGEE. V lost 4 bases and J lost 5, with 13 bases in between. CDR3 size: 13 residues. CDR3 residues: CASSRMGANEQYF. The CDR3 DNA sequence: TGTGCCAGCAGCCGCATGGGGGCCAACGAGCAGTACTTC.

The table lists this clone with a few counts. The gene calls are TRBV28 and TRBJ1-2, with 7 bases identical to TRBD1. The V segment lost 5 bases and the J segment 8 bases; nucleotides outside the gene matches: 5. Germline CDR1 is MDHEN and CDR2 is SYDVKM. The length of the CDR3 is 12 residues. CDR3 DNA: TGTGCCAGCAGTATGACAGGGAGAGGCTACACCTTC. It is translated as CASSMTGRGYTF.

CDR3 in DNA: TGCGCCAGCACTAATACAGGGAGCTATGGCTACACCTTC. It yields the protein CASTNTGSYGYTF. This sequence joins TRBV5-1 and TRBJ1-2; D may be TRBD1 (6 bases). The CDR3 is 13 residues long. The germline V gene encodes CDR1 SGHRS and CDR2 YFSETQ. The V and J ends lost 6 bases and 4 bases respectively, with 13 bases between them.

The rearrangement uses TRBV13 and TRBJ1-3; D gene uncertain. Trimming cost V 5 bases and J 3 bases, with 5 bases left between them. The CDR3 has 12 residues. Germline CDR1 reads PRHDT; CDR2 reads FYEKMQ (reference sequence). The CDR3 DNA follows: TGTGCCAGCAGCGAACATGGAAACACCATATATTTT. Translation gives CASSEHGNTIYF. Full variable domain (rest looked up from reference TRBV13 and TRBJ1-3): AAGVIQSPRHLIKEKRETATLKCYPIPRHDTVYWYQQGPGQDPQFLISFYEKMQSDKGSIPDRFSAQQFSDYHSELNMSSLELGDSALYFCASSEHGNTIYFGEGSWLTVV.

CDR3 nucleotides: TGTGCCAGCAGCCCTTTCACGGGCCCCAATGAGCAGTTCTTC. Translated, it gives CASSPFTGPNEQFF. The rearrangement links TRBV14 to TRBJ2-1; D remains unclear. The CDR3 extends over 14 amino acids. With 4 bases removed from V and 6 bases from J, the gap between germline ends came to 13 bases. The germline CDR1 and CDR2 sequences are SGHDN and FVKESK.

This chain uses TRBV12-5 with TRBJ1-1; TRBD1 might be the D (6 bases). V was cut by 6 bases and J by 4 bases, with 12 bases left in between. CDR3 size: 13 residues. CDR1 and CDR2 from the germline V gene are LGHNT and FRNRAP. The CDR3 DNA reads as TGTGCTAGTGGCAAGGGAGGGGGCACTGAAGCTTTCTTT. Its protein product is CASGKGGGTEAFF.

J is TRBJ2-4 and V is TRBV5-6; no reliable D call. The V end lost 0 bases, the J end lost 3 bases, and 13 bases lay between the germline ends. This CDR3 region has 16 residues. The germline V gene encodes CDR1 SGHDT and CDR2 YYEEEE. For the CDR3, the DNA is TGTGCCAGCAGCTTGGACCTCATCGACGGCAAAAACATTCAGTACTTC. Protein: CASSLDLIDGKNIQYF.

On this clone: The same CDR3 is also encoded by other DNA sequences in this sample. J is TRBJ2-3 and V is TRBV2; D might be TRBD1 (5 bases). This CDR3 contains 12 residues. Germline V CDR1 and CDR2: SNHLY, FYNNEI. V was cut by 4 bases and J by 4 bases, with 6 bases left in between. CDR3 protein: CASSGQSDTQYF. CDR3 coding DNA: TGTGCCAGCAGTGGACAGTCAGATACGCAGTATTTT. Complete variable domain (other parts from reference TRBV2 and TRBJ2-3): EPEVTQTPSHQVTQMGQEVILRCVPISNHLYFYWYRQILGQKVEFLVSFYNNEISEKSEIFDDQFSVERPDGSNFTLKIRSTKLEDSAMYFCASSGQSDTQYFGPGTRLTVL.

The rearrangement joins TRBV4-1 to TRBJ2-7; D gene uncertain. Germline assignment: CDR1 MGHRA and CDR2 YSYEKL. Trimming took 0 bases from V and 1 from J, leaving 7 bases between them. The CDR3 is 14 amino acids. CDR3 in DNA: TGCGCCAGCAGCCAAGAGGAGACTTCCTACGAGCAGTACTTC. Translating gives CASSQEETSYEQYF.

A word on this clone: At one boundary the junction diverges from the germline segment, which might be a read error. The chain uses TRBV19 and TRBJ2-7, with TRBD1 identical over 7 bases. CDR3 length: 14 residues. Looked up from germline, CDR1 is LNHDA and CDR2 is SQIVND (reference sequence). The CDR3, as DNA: TGTGCCAGTAGTGTAGACAGGGCAAGTTGGGAGCAGTACTTC. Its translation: CASSVDRASWEQYF.

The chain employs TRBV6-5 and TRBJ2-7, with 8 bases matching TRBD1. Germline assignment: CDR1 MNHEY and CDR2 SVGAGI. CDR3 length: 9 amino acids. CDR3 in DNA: TGTACAGGGGGCTACGAGCAGTACTTC. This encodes CTGGYEQYF.

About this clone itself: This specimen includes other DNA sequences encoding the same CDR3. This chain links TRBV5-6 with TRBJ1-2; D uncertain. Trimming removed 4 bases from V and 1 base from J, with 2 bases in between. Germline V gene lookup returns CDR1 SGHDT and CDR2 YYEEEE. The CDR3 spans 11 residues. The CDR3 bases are TGTGCCAGCAGCCTTAACTATGGCTACACCTTC. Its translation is CASSLNYGYTF.

Here the CDR3 reads CASSGFGTDSYEQYF. The CDR3 DNA sequence: TGTGCCAGCAGTGGGTTCGGGACGGACTCCTACGAGCAGTACTTC. The chain employs TRBV28 and TRBJ2-7, with D perhaps matching TRBD1 or TRBD2 (5 bases each). V shed 5 bases and J shed 0 bases, with 14 bases lying between them. The CDR3 contains 15 residues. Looked up from germline, CDR1 is MDHEN and CDR2 is SYDVKM.

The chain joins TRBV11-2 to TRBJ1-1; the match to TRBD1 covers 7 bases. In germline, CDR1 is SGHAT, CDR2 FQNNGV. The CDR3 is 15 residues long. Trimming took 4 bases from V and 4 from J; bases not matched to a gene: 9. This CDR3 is CASSWGPAGGTEAFF. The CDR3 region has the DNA TGTGCCAGCAGCTGGGGGCCTGCAGGGGGCACTGAAGCTTTCTTT.